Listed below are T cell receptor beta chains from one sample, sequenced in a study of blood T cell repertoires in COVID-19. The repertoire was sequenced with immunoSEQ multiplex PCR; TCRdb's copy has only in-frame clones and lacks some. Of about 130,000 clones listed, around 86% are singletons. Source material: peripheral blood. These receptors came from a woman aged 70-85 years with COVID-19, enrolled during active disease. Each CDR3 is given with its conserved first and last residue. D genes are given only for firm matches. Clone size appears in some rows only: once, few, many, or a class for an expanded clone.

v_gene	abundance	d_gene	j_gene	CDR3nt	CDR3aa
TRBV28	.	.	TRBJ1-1	TGTGCCAGCAGGGGAGAACAGGGAAGGGCTGAAGCTTTCTTT	CASRGEQGRAEAFF
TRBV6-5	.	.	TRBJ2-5	TGTGCCAGCAGACCTTACACGGGATTGCAAGAGACCCAGTACTTC	CASRPYTGLQETQYF
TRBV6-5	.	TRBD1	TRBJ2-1	TGTGCCAGCGGGCGGACAGGGGGGGGACATGAGCAGTTCTTC	CASGRTGGGHEQFF
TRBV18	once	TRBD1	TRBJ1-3	TGTGCCAGCTCACCACAAGGACAGGGCTCTGGAAACACCATATATTTT	CASSPQGQGSGNTIYF
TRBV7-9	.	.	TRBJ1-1	TGTGCCAGCGAGGACTTCACTGAAGCTTTCTTT	CASEDFTEAFF
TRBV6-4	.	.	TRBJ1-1	TGTGCCAGCAGGGACCAGGGGTTTAACACTGAAGCTTTCTTT	CASRDQGFNTEAFF
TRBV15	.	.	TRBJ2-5	TGTGCCACCAGCGGACAAGGGCTGAAAGAGACCCAGTACTTC	CATSGQGLKETQYF
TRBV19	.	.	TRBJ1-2	TGTGCCAGTAGTATAATCGGACAGCTCTATGGCTACACCTTC	CASSIIGQLYGYTF
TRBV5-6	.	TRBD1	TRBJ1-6	TGTGCCAGCAGATTTGGACAGGCTGGTTCTAACCGGGGTATTTCACCCCTCCACTTT	CASRFGQAGSNRGISPLHF
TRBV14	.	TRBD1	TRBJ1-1	TGTGCCAGCAGCCCACGGACAGGGAAGAACACTGAAGCTTTCTTT	CASSPRTGKNTEAFF
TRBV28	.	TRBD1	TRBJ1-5	TGTGCCACCTCGGACAGGAAATATAGCAATCAGCCCCAGCATTTT	CATSDRKYSNQPQHF
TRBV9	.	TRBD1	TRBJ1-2	TGTGCCAGCAGCACCGCGACAGGGAGCTATGGCTACACCTTC	CASSTATGSYGYTF
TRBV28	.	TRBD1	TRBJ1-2	TGTGCCAGCAGTTTATCCCGGACAGGTAGTTATGGCTACACCTTC	CASSLSRTGSYGYTF
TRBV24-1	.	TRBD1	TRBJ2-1	TGTGCCACCAGTGAAGCGGGACAGGGGGGGTACAATGAGCAGTTCTTC	CATSEAGQGGYNEQFF
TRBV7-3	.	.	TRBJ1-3	TGTGCCAGCAGCTTAAATACAGGCCCTGGAAACACCATATATTTT	CASSLNTGPGNTIYF
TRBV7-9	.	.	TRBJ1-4	TGTGCCGTCGGACGGGACATCGGGTATGAAAAACTGTTTTTT	CAVGRDIGYEKLFF
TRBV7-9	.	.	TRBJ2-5	TGTGCCAGCAGCTCCACGGGGGAAGCAGAGACCCAGTACTTC	CASSSTGEAETQYF
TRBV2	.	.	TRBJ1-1	TGTGCCAGCGGGGGCCCATACGGCAACACTGAAGCTTTCTTT	CASGGPYGNTEAFF
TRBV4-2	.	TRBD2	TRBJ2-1	TGTGCCAGCAGCGCATCTAGCGGGGGAACCTACAATGAGCAGTTCTTC	CASSASSGGTYNEQFF
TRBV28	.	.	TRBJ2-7	TGTGCCAGCAGTCTACCAGAACAGAGAGAGCAGTACTTC	CASSLPEQREQYF
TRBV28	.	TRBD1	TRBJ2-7	TGTGCCAGCAGTTCTCCGGGACAGGCCCCCTACGAGCAGTACTTC	CASSSPGQAPYEQYF
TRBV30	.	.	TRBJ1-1	TGTGCCTGGAATCGGGGAGGGAAAACTGAAGCTTTCTTT	CAWNRGGKTEAFF
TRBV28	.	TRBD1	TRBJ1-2	TGTGCCAGCAGCGCCCCGGGACAGGATGGCTACACCTTC	CASSAPGQDGYTF
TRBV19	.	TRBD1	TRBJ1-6	TGTGCCAGTAGTCCAAGGCCCGGGACAGGGGGTTCACCCCTCCACTTT	CASSPRPGTGGSPLHF
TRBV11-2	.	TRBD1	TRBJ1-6	TGTGCCAGCAGCTTCGGACAGGGGAATTTTTCACCCCTCCACTTT	CASSFGQGNFSPLHF
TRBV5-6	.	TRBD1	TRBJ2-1	TGTGCCAGCAGCTCCCGGGACAGGGGTCTCGATGAGCAGTTCTTC	CASSSRDRGLDEQFF
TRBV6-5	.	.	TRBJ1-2	TGTGCCAGCACTGGCGGCTATGGCTACACCTTC	CASTGGYGYTF
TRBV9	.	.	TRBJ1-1	TGTGCCAGCAGCGCCCCCGAAATGAGCGGCGGGCTAAGGACTGAAGCTTTCTTT	CASSAPEMSGGLRTEAFF
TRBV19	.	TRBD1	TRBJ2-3	TGTGCCAGTAGTATTGGAGTGGACAGGGGACCAGATACGCAGTATTTT	CASSIGVDRGPDTQYF
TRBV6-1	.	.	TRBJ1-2	TGTGCCAGCAGTTATCGGGGATCTAACTATGGCTACACCTTC	CASSYRGSNYGYTF
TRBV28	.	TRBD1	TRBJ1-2	TGTGCCAGCAGTCGCCGGACAGGTTACTATGGCTACGCCTTC	CASSRRTGYYGYAF
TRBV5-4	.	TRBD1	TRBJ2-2	TGTGCCAGCAGCTTGCTAGACAGGGGTCGCACCGGGGAGCTGTTTTTT	CASSLLDRGRTGELFF
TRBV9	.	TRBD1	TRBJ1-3	TGTGCCAGCAGCGTAGGACAGGGTGACACCATATATTTT	CASSVGQGDTIYF
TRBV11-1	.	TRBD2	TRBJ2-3	TGTGCCAGCAGCGTACAGTTGGGGGGGGATACGCAGTATTTT	CASSVQLGGDTQYF
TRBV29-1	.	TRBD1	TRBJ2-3	TGCAGCGTCGGGACAGGCAACACAGATACGCAGTATTTT	CSVGTGNTDTQYF
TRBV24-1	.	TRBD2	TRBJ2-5	TGTGCCACCAGTGAGGGGGGGGAAGAGACCCAGTACTTC	CATSEGGEETQYF
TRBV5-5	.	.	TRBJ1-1	TGTGCCAGCAGCTTAAGGCGGCTGAACACTGAAGCTTTCTTT	CASSLRRLNTEAFF
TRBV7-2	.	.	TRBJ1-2	TGTGCCAGCAGCTTAGTATTTACAGGGTCTTATGGCTACACCTTC	CASSLVFTGSYGYTF
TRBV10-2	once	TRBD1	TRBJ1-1	TGCGCCAGCAGTGAGTCTGCCCAGGGGGATAGAACTGAAGCTTTCTTT	CASSESAQGDRTEAFF
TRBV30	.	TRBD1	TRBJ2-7	TGTGCCTGGAGCCCAGGGGGCCACGAGCAGTACTTC	CAWSPGGHEQYF
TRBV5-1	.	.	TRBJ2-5	TGCGCCAGCAGCTTGGGCCTCAGGCAGGAGACCCAGTACTTC	CASSLGLRQETQYF
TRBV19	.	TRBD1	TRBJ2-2	TGTGCCAGCACACAGGGGGCAACGGACACCGGGGAGCTGTTTTTT	CASTQGATDTGELFF
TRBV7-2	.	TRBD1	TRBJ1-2	TGTGCCAGCAGCTTAGGGGGACAGGGGCTCTATGGCTACACCTTC	CASSLGGQGLYGYTF
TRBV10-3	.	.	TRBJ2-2	TGTGCCATCAGGGGGGGGCCTGGCACCGGGGAGCTGTTTTTT	CAIRGGPGTGELFF
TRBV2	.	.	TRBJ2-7	TGTGCCAGCAGGCTAGCGAGAGTGTCCTACGAGCAGTACTTC	CASRLARVSYEQYF
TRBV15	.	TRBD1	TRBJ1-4	TGTGCCACCAGCAGGCGACAGGGGGTTGATAATGAAAAACTGTTTTTT	CATSRRQGVDNEKLFF
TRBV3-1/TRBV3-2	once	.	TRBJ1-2	TGTGCGTCGGGCAGGGGACGTGGCTACACCTTC	CASGRGRGYTF
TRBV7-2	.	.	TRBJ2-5	TGTGCCAGCAGCTTAGGACTAGGAAAGACCCAGTACTTC	CASSLGLGKTQYF
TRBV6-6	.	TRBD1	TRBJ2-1	TGTGCCAGCAGTTACTCGATTCAGGGGGCAAATGAGCAGTTCTTC	CASSYSIQGANEQFF
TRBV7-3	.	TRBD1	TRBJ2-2	TGTGCCAGCAGCTTAATGGGACAGAGGGCGTCTCTGGACACCGGGGAGCTGTTTTTT	CASSLMGQRASLDTGELFF
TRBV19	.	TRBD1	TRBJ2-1	TGTGCCAGTAGTAGGGACAGGGCCAGCAATGAGCAGTTCTTC	CASSRDRASNEQFF
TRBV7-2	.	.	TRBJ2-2	TGTGCCACCCAGGGGACGGCGAACACCGGGGAGCTGTTTTTT	CATQGTANTGELFF
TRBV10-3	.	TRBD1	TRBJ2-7	TGTGCCATCTTAACAGGGGAATACGAGCAGTACTTC	CAILTGEYEQYF
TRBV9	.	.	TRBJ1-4	TGTGCCAGCAGCCCCTCCCTTGGTAGGGGTGAAAAACTGTTTTTT	CASSPSLGRGEKLFF
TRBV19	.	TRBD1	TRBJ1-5	TGTGCCAGTAGTATTCGGACAGGGTCCGTCAATCAGCCCCAGCATTTT	CASSIRTGSVNQPQHF